The sequence of this T cell receptor beta chain was determined in a study of OX40 agonist ivuxolimab in advanced cancers. As for the study more broadly: The costimulatory receptor OX40 (CD134) was targeted by ivuxolimab, a fully human IgG2 agonistic monoclonal antibody. Intravenous ivuxolimab was administered to patients every 2 weeks at six dose levels: 0.01, 0.1, 0.3, 1.5, 3 and 10 mg/kg. Among the approximately 54 dose-escalation patients, 19 had hepatocellular carcinoma, approximately 15 melanoma, 9 renal cell carcinoma and 9 head and neck cancer. In the dose-escalation cohort, approximately 82% of patients were male, and the mean age was roughly 60 years, with a range of 23 to 79. Prior anti-PD-1, anti-PD-L1 or anti-CTLA-4 therapy was permitted, and approximately 40% of dose-escalation patients had received checkpoint inhibitors. Partial responses occurred in three dose-escalation patients: two with cutaneous melanoma and one with hepatocellular carcinoma. The point of sequencing TCRbeta in the periphery was to test whether ivuxolimab changed TCR sequence diversity and drove clonal T-cell expansion. The paper describes the monotherapy dose-escalation part (N = 52 patients) of the phase I trial of ivuxolimab.

With respect to this clone: The clone's antigen remains unknown. No base quality information exists; no much larger clone differs at one position.

Results the study describes overall, beyond this receptor: Low levels of normalized T-cell clonal expansion were also seen in some patients who did not respond. In the 0.1-3.0 mg/kg groups, partial responders had among the lowest normalized peripheral clonal expansion, particularly in CD8+ T cells. After ivuxolimab, more expanded clones were found on average in CD8+ T cells than in CD4+ T cells. At doses from 0.1 to 3.0 mg/kg, clonal expansion was seen in both CD4+ and CD8+ blood T cells between baseline and week 6. Which antigens the clonally expanded peripheral T cells were specific for was not determined.

To sequence the TCRbeta CDR3 region, genomic DNA was isolated from the sorted cells. TCRbeta CDR3 regions were sequenced using the immunoSEQ Assay. Sourced from immuneACCESS, this table was stored by TCRdb with only in-frame sequences that have V and J called. A share of the clones is absent; for the studies checked, an unresolved V gene accounts for under half, and the remainder has no known explanation. The sample table records about 82,000 clones; more than 70% of these occur just once. The ten largest clonotypes hold 6.5% of the sample. Measured from the cysteine to the phenylalanine, the CDR3 is 14 residues long. The DNA shown is the 42-base CDR3, in frame from base 1. Based on the germline V gene, the CDR1 and CDR2 sequences are ENHRY and SYGVKD. Unmatched junction bases come to 8, with V trimmed by 5 bases and J by 7 bases. The trial excluded patients who had a history of autoimmune disease or who were on systemic immunosuppression. Peripheral blood for TCR sequencing was collected from all dose cohorts at baseline, on cycle 4 day 1, and on cycle 7 day 1. The samples were drawn from a first-in-human, open-label, multicenter phase I dose-escalation trial of ivuxolimab. Adults with locally advanced or metastatic melanoma, renal cell carcinoma, hepatocellular carcinoma or head and neck squamous cell carcinoma were enrolled in the trial. Before TCR sequencing, CD4+ T cells and CD8+ T cells from peripheral blood were sorted into separate populations.

The source of this sequence is an adult with an advanced solid tumor such as melanoma, head and neck, liver or kidney cancer. The sample here was CD4+ or CD8+ T cells sorted from blood, taken in a trial of the OX40 agonist ivuxolimab. The chain is made from TRBV10-3 and TRBJ1-5; the central 7 bases match TRBD1. For the CDR3, the sequence is CAISPEGAGQPQHF. The DNA reads as follows: TGTGCCATCAGTCCCGAGGGGGCAGGGCAGCCCCAGCATTTT.